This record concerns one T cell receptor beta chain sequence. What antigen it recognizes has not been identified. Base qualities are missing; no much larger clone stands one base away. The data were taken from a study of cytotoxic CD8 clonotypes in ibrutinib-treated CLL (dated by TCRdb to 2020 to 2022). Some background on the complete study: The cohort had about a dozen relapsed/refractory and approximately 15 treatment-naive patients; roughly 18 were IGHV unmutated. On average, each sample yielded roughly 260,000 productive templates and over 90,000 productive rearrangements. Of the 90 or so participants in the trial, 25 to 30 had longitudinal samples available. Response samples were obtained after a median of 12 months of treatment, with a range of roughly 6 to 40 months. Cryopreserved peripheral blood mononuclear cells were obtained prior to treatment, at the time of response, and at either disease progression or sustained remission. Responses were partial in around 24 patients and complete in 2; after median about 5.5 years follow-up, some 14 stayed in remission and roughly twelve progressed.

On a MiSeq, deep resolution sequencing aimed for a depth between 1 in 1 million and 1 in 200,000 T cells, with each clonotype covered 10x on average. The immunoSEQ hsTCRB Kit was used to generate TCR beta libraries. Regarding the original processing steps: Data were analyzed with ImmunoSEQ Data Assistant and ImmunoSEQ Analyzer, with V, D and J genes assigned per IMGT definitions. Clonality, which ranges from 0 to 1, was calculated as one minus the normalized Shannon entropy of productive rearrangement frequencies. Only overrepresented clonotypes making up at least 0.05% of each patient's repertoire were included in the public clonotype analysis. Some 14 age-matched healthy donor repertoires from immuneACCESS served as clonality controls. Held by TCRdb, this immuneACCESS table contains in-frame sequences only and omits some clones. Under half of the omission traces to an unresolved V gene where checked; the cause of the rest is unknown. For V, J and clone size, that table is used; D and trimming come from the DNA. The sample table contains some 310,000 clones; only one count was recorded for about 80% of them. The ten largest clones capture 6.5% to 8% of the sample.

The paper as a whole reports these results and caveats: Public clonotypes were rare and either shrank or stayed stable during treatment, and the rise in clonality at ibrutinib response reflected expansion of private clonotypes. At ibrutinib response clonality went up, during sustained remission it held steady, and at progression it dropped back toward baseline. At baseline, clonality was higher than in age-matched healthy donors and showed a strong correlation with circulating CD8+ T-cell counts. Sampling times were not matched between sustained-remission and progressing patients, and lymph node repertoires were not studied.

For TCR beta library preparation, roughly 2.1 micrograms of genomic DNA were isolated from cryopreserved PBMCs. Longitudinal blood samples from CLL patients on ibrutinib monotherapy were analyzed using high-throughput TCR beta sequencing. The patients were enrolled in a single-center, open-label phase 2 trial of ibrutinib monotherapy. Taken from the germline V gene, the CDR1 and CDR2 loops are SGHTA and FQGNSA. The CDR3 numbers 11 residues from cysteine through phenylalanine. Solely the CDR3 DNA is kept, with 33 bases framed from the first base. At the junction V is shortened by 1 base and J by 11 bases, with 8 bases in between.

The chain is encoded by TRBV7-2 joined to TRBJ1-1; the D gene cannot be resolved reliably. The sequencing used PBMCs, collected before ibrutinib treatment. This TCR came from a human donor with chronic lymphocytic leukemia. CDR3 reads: CASSLDNAAFF. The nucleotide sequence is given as TGTGCCAGCAGCTTAGATAACGCGGCTTTCTTT.